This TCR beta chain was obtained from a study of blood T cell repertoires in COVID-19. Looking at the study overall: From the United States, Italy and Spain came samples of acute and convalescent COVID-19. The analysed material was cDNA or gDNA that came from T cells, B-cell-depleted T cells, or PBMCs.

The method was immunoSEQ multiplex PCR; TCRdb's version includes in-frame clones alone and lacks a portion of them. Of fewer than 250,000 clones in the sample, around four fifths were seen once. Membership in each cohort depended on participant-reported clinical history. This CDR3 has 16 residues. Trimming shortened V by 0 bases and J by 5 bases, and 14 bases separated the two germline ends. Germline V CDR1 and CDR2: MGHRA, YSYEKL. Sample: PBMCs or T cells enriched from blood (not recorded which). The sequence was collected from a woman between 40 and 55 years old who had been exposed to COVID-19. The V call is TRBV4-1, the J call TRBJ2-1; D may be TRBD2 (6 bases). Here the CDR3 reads CASSQDKTSIHNEQFF. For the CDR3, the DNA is TGCGCCAGCAGCCAAGATAAGACTAGTATCCACAATGAGCAGTTCTTC.